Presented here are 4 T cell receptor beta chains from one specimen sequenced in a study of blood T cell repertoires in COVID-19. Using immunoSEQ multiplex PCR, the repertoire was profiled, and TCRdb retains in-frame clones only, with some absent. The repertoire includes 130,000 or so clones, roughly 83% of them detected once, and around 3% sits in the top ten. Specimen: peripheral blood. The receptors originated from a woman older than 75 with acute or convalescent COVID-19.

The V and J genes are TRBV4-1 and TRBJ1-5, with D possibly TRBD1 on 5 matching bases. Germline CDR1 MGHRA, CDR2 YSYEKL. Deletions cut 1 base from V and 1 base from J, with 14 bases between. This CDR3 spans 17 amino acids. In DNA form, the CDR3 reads TGCGCCAGCAGCCAAGGGGATGGGGGGGGAAGCAATCAGCCCCAGCATTTT. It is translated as CASSQGDGGGSNQPQHF.

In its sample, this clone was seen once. The CDR3 nucleotides are TGTGCCAGCAGCGTAATAGGAGGCAGGAACACTGAAGCTTTCTTT. Translation: CASSVIGGRNTEAFF. The gene calls are TRBV9 and TRBJ1-1; no firm D call. The V end was cut by 1 base, the J end by 1 base, with 11 bases between. Germline loops: CDR1 SGDLS, CDR2 YYNGEE. The CDR3 extends over 15 amino acids.

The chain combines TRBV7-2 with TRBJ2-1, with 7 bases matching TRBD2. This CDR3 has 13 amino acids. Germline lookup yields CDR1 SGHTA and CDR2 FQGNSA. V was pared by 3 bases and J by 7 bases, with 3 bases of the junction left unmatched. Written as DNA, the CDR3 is TGTGCCAGCAGCTTCGAGGGAGGGAATGAGCAGTTCTTC. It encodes CASSFEGGNEQFF.

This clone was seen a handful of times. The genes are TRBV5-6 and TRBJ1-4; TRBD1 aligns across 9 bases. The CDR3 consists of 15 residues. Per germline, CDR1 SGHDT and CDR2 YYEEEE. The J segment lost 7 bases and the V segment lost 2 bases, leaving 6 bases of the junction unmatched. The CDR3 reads CASSFTGQGGEKLFF. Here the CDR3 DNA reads TGTGCCAGCAGCTTCACGGGACAGGGTGGTGAAAAACTGTTTTTT. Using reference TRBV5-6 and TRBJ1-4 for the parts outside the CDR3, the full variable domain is DAGVTQSPTHLIKTRGQQVTLRCSPKSGHDTVSWYQQALGQGPQFIFQYYEEEERQRGNFPDRFSGHQFPNYSSELNVNALLLGDSALYLCASSFTGQGGEKLFFGSGTQLSVL.